One sample yielded the 2 T cell receptor beta chains listed below, sequenced in a study of blood T cell repertoires in COVID-19. Only in-frame clones appear in the TCRdb table, and some are missing; sequencing was by immunoSEQ multiplex PCR. The sample has fewer than 250,000 clones, about 89% seen once. The sample taken for sequencing was peripheral blood. The receptor source for this set is a man aged 60 to 75 who had recovered from COVID-19.

This chain joins TRBV12-3 or TRBV12-4 and TRBJ1-1; TRBD1 is a possible D gene (5 bases). The CDR3 runs 13 residues. Between the trimmed V and J ends, which lost 6 bases and 1 base, there was a span of 9 bases. The CDR3 is CASRGQSNTEAFF. The CDR3 DNA follows: TGTGCCAGCAGGGGGCAGTCGAACACTGAAGCTTTCTTT.

V usage is TRBV29-1 and J usage is TRBJ2-1; D not certain. CDR1 and CDR2 from the germline V gene are SQVTM and ANQGSEA. V was clipped by 3 bases and J by 4 bases, with 13 bases between them. CDR3 length: 14 amino acids. The CDR3 sequence: CSVDSYTMYNEQFF. The DNA for the CDR3 is TGCAGCGTTGACAGTTATACAATGTACAATGAGCAGTTCTTC.